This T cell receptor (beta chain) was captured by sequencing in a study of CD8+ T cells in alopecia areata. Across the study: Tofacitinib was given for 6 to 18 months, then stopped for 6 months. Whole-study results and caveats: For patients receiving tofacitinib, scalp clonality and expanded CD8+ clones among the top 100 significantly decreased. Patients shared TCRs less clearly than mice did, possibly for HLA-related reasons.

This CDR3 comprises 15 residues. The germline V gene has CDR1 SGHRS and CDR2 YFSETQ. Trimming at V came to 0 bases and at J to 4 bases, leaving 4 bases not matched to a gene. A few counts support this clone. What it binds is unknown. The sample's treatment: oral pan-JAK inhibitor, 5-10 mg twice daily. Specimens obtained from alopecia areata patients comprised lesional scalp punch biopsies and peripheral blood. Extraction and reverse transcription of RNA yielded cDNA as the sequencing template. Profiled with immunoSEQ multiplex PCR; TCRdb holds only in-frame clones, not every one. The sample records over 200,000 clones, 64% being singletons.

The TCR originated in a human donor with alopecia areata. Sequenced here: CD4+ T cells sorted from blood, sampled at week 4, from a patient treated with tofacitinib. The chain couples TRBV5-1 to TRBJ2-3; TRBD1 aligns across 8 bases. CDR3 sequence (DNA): TGCGCCAGCAGCTTGGGGGGACAGGAAGCAGATACGCAGTATTTT. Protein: CASSLGGQEADTQYF.